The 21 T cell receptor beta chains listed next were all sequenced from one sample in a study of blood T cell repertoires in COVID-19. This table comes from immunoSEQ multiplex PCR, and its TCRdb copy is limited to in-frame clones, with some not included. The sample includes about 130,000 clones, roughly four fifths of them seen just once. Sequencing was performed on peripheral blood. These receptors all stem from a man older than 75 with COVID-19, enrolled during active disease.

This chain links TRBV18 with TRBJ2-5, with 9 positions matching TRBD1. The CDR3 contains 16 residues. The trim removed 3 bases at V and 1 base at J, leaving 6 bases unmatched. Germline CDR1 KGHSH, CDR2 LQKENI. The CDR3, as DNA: TGTGCCAGCTCACCCAGGACAGGGGACTCCCAAGAGACCCAGTACTTC. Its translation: CASSPRTGDSQETQYF. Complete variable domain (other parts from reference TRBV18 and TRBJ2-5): NAGVMQNPRHLVRRRGQEARLRCSPMKGHSHVYWYRQLPEEGLKFMVYLQKENIIDESGMPKERFSAEFPKEGPSILRIQQVVRGDSAAYFCASSPRTGDSQETQYFGPGTRLLVL.

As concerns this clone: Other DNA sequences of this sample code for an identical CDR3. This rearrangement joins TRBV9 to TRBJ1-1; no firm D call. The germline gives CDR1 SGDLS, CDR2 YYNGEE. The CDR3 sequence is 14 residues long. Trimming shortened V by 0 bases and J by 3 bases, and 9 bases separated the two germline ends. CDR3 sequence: CASSVGGSDTEAFF. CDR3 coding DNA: TGTGCCAGCAGCGTAGGCGGGTCGGACACTGAAGCTTTCTTT. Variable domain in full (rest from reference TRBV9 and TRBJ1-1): DSGVTQTPKHLITATGQRVTLRCSPRSGDLSVYWYQQSLDQGLQFLIQYYNGEERAKGNILERFSAQQFPDLHSELNLSSLELGDSALYFCASSVGGSDTEAFFGQGTRLTVV.

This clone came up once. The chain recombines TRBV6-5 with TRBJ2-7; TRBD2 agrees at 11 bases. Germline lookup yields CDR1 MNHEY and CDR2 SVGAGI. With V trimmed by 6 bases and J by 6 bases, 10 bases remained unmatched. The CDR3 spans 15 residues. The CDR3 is CASSPTSGRRAEQYF. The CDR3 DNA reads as TGTGCCAGCAGCCCCACTAGCGGGAGACGGGCCGAGCAGTACTTC.

The CDR3 DNA sequence: TGTGCCAGCAGCGTGGCCCCCATGAACACTGAAGCTTTCTTT. Translated: CASSVAPMNTEAFF. The chain carries TRBV9 and TRBJ1-1; D gene ambiguous. Trimming removed 2 bases at V and 0 bases at J, with 8 bases between. CDR1 is SGDLS and CDR2 is YYNGEE in the germline V gene. This CDR3 comprises 14 residues.

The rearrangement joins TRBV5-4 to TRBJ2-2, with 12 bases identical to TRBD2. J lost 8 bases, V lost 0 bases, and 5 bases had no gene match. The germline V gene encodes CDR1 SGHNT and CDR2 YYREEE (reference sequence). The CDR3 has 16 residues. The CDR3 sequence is CASSLDGLAGRGELFF. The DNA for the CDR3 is TGTGCCAGCAGCTTGGATGGACTAGCGGGAAGGGGGGAGCTGTTTTTT.

CDR3 coding DNA: TGTGCCAGCAGCCAGCCTAAACAGGGAAGCTACGAGCAGTACTTC. Its protein is CASSQPKQGSYEQYF. This chain connects TRBV3-1 (or the pseudogene TRBV3-2) to TRBJ2-7, with a tentative D call TRBD1 (6 bases). The CDR3 sequence is 15 residues long. V lost 3 bases to trimming and J lost 3 bases, with 15 bases between them. Germline CDR1 is LGHDT and CDR2 is YNNKEL (reference sequence).

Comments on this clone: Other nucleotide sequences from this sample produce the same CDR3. The CDR3 nucleotides are TGTGCCACCAGTGATCAAGGACAGGGAAACACCGGGGAGCTGTTTTTT. It codes for CATSDQGQGNTGELFF. The chain has TRBV24-1 and TRBJ2-2, with 8 nucleotides matching TRBD1. Germline lookup yields CDR1 KGHDR and CDR2 SFDVKD. The CDR3 covers 16 residues. The junction had 4 bases not matched to a gene; V was cut back by 3 bases and J by 2 bases.

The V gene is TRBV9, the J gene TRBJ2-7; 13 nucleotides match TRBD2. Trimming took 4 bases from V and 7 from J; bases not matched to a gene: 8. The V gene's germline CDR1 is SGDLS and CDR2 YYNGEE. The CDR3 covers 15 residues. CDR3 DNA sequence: TGTGCCAGCAGCCCCCGACTAGCGGGAGGTCATGAGCAGTACTTC. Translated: CASSPRLAGGHEQYF.

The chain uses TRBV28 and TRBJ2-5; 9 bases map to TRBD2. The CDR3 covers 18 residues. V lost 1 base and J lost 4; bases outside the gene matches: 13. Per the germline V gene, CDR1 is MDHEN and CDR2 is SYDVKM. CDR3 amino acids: CASSLSHRTAGGGETQYF. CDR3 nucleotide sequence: TGTGCCAGCAGTTTATCCCACCGCACGGCGGGAGGGGGAGAGACCCAGTACTTC.

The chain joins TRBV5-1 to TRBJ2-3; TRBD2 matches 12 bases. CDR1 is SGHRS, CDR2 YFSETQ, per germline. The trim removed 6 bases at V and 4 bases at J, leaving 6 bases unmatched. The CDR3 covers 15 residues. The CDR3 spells CASTPTSGSADTQYF. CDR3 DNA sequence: TGCGCCAGCACCCCGACTAGCGGGAGTGCAGATACGCAGTATTTT.

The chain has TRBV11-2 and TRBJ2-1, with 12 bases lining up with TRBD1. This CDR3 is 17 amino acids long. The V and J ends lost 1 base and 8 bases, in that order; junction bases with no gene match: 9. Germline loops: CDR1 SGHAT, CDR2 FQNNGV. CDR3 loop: CASSLAPGTGGEYEQFF. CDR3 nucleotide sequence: TGTGCCAGCAGCTTAGCCCCCGGGACAGGGGGCGAATATGAGCAGTTCTTC.

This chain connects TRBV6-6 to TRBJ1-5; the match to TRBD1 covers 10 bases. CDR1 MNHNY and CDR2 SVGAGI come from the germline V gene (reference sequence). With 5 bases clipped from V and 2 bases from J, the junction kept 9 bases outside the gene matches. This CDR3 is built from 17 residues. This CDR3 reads CASSPPGQGTRNQPQHF. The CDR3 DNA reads TGTGCCAGCAGTCCTCCGGGACAGGGGACACGCAATCAGCCCCAGCATTTT.

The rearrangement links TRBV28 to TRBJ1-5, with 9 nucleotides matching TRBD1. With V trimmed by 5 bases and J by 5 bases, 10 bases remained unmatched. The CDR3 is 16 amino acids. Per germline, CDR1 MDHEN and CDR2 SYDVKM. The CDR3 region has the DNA TGTGCCAGCAGTCCGGGGACAGGGACGGTTCATCAGCCCCAGCATTTT. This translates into CASSPGTGTVHQPQHF.

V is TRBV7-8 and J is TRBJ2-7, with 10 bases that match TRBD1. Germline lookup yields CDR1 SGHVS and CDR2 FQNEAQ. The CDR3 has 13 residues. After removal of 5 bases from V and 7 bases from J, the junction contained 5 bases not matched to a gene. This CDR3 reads CASSRDRGGEQYF. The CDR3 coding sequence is TGTGCCAGCAGCCGGGACAGGGGAGGTGAGCAGTACTTC.

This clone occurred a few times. This CDR3 reads CAWNTGDNQPQHF. In DNA form, the CDR3 reads TGTGCCTGGAATACAGGGGACAATCAGCCCCAGCATTTT. The chain links TRBV30 to TRBJ1-5; 7 nucleotides line up with TRBD1. V lost 4 bases, J lost 3 bases, and 3 bases stayed unmatched. Germline-derived CDR1 and CDR2 are GTSNPN and SVGIG (reference sequence). The CDR3 is 13 residues long.

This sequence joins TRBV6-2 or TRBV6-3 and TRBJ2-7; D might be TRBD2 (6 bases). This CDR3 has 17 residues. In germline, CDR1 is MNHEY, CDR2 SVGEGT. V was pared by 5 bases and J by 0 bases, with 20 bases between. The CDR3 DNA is TGTGCCAGCAGTGGCCCCCTTGATGCGGGGTACTCCTACGAGCAGTACTTC. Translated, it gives CASSGPLDAGYSYEQYF.

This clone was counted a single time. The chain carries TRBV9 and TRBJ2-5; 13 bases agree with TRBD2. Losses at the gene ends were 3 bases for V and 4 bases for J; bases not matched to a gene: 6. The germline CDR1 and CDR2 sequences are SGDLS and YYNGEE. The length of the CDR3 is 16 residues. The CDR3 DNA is TGTGCCAGCAGCGATCCGGGACTAGCGGGGATAGAGACCCAGTACTTC. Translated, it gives CASSDPGLAGIETQYF.

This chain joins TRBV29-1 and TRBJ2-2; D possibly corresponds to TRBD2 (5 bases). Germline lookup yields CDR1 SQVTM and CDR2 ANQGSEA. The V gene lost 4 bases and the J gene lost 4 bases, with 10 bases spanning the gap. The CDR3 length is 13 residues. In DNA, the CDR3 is TGCAGCGTTGCCAAGGAGGCCACCGGGGAGCTGTTTTTT. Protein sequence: CSVAKEATGELFF.

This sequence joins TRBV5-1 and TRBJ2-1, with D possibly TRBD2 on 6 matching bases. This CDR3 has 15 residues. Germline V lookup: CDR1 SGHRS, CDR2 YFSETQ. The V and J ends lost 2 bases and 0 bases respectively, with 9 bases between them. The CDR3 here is CASSFSGSSYNEQFF. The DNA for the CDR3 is TGCGCCAGCAGCTTTAGCGGTAGCTCCTACAATGAGCAGTTCTTC.

The CDR3 region is CASSLLGGQAEQFF. In DNA form, the CDR3 reads TGTGCCAGCAGTTTACTGGGGGGGCAGGCTGAGCAGTTCTTC. V usage is TRBV7-9 and J usage is TRBJ2-1, with D perhaps matching TRBD2 (7 bases). With 6 bases removed from V and 9 bases from J, the gap between germline ends came to 18 bases. Per germline, CDR1 SEHNR and CDR2 FQNEAQ (reference sequence). The CDR3 has 14 residues. The entire variable domain, with the rest obtained from reference TRBV7-9 and TRBJ2-1, is as follows: DTGVSQNPRHKITKRGQNVTFRCDPISEHNRLYWYRQTLGQGPEFLTYFQNEAQLEKSRLLSDRFSAERPKGSFSTLEIQRTEQGDSAMYLCASSLLGGQAEQFFGPGTRLTVL.

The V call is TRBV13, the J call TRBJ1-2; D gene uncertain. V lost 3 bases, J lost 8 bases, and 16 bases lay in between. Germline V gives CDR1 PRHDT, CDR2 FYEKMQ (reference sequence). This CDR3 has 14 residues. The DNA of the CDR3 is TGTGCCAGCAGCTTGGAGACCATTGGTGGCGGCTACACCTTC. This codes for CASSLETIGGGYTF.